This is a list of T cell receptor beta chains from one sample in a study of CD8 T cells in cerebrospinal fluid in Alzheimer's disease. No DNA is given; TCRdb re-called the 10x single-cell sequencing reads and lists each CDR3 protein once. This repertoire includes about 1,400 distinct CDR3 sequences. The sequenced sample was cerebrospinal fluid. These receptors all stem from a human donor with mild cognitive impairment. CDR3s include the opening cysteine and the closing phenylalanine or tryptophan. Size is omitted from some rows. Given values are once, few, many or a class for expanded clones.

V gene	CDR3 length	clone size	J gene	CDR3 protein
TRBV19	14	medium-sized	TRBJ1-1	CASSMQGANTEAFF
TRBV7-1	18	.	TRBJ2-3	CVRSSRAPRRGSTDTQYF
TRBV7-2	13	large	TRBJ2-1	CASSLSLRGRQFF
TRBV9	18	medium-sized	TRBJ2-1	CASSVKLLAWAGSDEQFF
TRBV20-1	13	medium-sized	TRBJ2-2	CSATGLTSGELFF
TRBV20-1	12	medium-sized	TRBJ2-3	CSAPQHRDTQYF
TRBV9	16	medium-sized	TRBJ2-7	CASSVDPGLRLGEQYF
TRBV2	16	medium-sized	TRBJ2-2	CASSRAGGSNTGELFF
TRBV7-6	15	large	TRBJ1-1	CASSPGTTLNTEAFF
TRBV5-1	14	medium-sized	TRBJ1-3	CASSLAGTGNTIYF
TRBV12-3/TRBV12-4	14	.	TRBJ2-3	CASSPDRVTDTQYF
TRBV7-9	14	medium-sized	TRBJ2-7	CASSLGTGGREQYF
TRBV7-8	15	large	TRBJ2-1	CASSQDRGPSRVQFF
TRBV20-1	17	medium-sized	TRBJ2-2	CSARALAGGQGTGELFF
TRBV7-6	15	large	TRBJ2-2	CASSLGGINTGELFF
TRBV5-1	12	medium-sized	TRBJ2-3	CASSFGVDTQYF
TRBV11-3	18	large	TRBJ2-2	CASSLEQGGQARAGELFF
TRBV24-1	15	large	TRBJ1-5	CATEMSGRPNQPQHF
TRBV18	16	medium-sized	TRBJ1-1	CASSERDRGRYTEAFF
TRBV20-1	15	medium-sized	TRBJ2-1	CSARDVGLGPNEQFF
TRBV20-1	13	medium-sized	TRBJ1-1	CSAQVPSDTEAFF
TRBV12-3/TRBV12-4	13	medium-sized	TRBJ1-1	CASSTDEGTEAFF
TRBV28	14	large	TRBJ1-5	CASSFTQRNQPQHF
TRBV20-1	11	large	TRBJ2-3	CSAERQDTQYF